These 19 T cell receptor beta chains were sequenced from one sample in a study of T cells in Graves' hyperthyroidism and ophthalmopathy. TCR beta CDR3 region amplification was performed from RNA transcripts. Primed by the HTBI set, a first-round RT-PCR was run on the TCR CDR3. TCRdb passed the multiplex PCR reads through MiXCR, listing each CDR3 protein once. The table lists 95,000 to 110,000 distinct CDR3 sequences, roughly 50% of them singletons. Source material: blood. These receptors originate from a man aged 35-49 years with Graves' hyperthyroidism.

To note about this clonotype: Relative to the germline gene, one junction end is altered; a read error may explain this. The chain is built from TRBV15 and TRBJ1-3; a possible D gene is TRBD1 (5 bases). The CDR3 extends over 16 amino acids. Germline-derived CDR1 and CDR2 are LNHNV and YYDKDF (reference sequence). DNA of the CDR3: TGTGCCACCAGCGGAGGCAGTCAGGGATCTGGAGACACCATATATTTT. Its translation: CATSGGSQGSGDTIYF.

This clonotype has a count of ten or more. V usage is TRBV29-1 and J usage is TRBJ2-3; D remains ambiguous. The CDR3 loop spans 14 amino acids. Trimming removed 7 bases at V and 2 bases at J, with 16 bases between. Germline CDR1 and CDR2: SQVTM and ANQGSEA. The CDR3 protein is CSATLALTTDTQYF. The CDR3 DNA follows: TGCAGCGCTACCCTCGCATTAACCACAGATACGCAGTATTTT.

V and J are TRBV28 and TRBJ1-5; weak D call: TRBD1 (6 bases). Trimming removed 7 bases from V and 1 base from J, with 17 bases in between. The V gene's germline CDR1 is MDHEN and CDR2 SYDVKM. The CDR3 loop spans 16 amino acids. CDR3 sequence: CASNGGAPVSNQPQHF. The CDR3 nucleotides are TGTGCCAGCAATGGGGGGGCTCCGGTCAGCAATCAGCCCCAGCATTTT.

The chain combines TRBV10-2 with TRBJ1-5, with D possibly matching TRBD1 (5 bases). Trimming pared 5 bases from V and 3 bases from J, leaving 8 bases between. This CDR3 has 13 residues. Germline assignment: CDR1 WSHSY and CDR2 SAAADI. DNA of the CDR3: TGCGCCAGCAGTCCAGGGAACAATCAGCCCCAGCATTTT. Its protein is CASSPGNNQPQHF.

This clonotype has just a few counts. With a much larger clone just one base away, this may be a read error. The gene calls are TRBV7-2 and TRBJ1-4; no reliable D call. Trimming took 5 bases from V and 8 from J, leaving 12 bases between them. Germline CDR1 and CDR2: SGHTA and FQGNSA. There are 13 residues in the CDR3. The DNA of the CDR3 is TGTGCCAGCAGCCCCAGGTTACTGGAAAAACTGTTTTTT. Protein sequence: CASSPRLLEKLFF.

The table lists this clonotype with many counts. The V call is TRBV5-1, the J call TRBJ1-1; 7 positions agree with TRBD1. This CDR3 contains 13 residues. V trimming: 0 bases; J trimming: 5 bases; junction bases outside the gene matches: 1. CDR1 is SGHRS, CDR2 YFSETQ, per germline. The CDR3 DNA sequence: TGCGCCAGCAGCTTGGACAGGGGAACTGAAGCTTTCTTT. Its protein product is CASSLDRGTEAFF.

This chain connects TRBV9 to TRBJ1-2; 7 bases agree with TRBD1. From germline, CDR1 is SGDLS and CDR2 YYNGEE. V trimming: 4 bases; J trimming: 1 base; junction bases outside the gene matches: 7. This CDR3 is built from 15 residues. The CDR3 sequence: CASSLGQIDNYGYTF. The CDR3 nucleotides read TGTGCCAGCAGCCTGGGACAGATAGATAACTATGGCTACACCTTC.

This chain links TRBV6-1 with TRBJ2-2; 7 bases fit TRBD2. The length of the CDR3 is 18 residues. CDR1 is MNHNS and CDR2 is SASEGT in the germline V gene. With 5 bases clipped from V and 5 bases from J, the junction kept 17 bases outside the gene matches. DNA for the CDR3: TGTGCCAGCAGTTACGCCCCTCGGGAGGCCGTACCAACCGGGGAGCTGTTTTTT. Its translation is CASSYAPREAVPTGELFF.

This clonotype occurred many times. V and J are TRBV5-6 and TRBJ2-7; D gene unclear. Deletions cut 2 bases from V and 2 bases from J, with 5 bases between. Germline V gene sequence: CDR1 SGHDT, CDR2 YYEEEE. The length of the CDR3 is 12 residues. CDR3 amino acids: CASSFETYEQYF. The CDR3 DNA reads TGTGCCAGCAGCTTTGAAACCTACGAGCAGTACTTC. Using reference TRBV5-6 and TRBJ2-7 for the parts outside the CDR3, the full variable domain is DAGVTQSPTHLIKTRGQQVTLRCSPKSGHDTVSWYQQALGQGPQFIFQYYEEEERQRGNFPDRFSGHQFPNYSSELNVNALLLGDSALYLCASSFETYEQYFGPGTRLTVT.

This clonotype was observed many times. The rearrangement joins TRBV6-5 to TRBJ1-2; 8 positions agree with TRBD1. With 5 bases clipped from V and 10 bases from J, the junction kept 15 bases outside the gene matches. The CDR3 contains 15 residues. Germline lookup yields CDR1 MNHEY and CDR2 SVGAGI. CDR3: CASSPSTGVGVLYTF. As DNA, the CDR3 is TGTGCCAGCAGTCCTTCGACAGGGGTGGGGGTCCTCTACACCTTC.

To note about this clonotype: An end of the junction differs from the germline gene, which may be a read error. V and J are TRBV2 and TRBJ1-2, with D unresolved. Germline CDR1 and CDR2: SNHLY and FYNNEI. The CDR3 consists of 12 residues. Here the CDR3 reads CASSPDAYGYTF. DNA for the CDR3: TGCGCCAGCAGCCCCGACGCCTATGGCTACACCTTC.

The CDR3 nucleotides are TGTGCCAGCGGCGACAGGGGGCTCTATGGCTACACCTTC. Its translation is CASGDRGLYGYTF. The chain links TRBV27 to TRBJ1-2, with 10 bases identical to TRBD1. The length of the CDR3 is 13 residues. The germline gives CDR1 MNHEY, CDR2 SMNVEV (reference sequence). Trimming removed 8 bases from V and 4 bases from J; junction bases left unmatched: 4.

The chain couples TRBV15 to TRBJ1-1, with D maybe TRBD1 (6 bases). With 2 bases removed from V and 6 bases from J, the gap between germline ends came to 10 bases. This CDR3 has 13 amino acids. Germline V gives CDR1 LNHNV, CDR2 YYDKDF (reference sequence). The CDR3 here is CATSRQGSSEAFF. DNA for the CDR3: TGTGCCACCAGCAGACAGGGGAGCTCTGAAGCTTTCTTT.

Worth noting for this clonotype: The CDR3 does not close with the conserved phenylalanine or tryptophan, likely indicating a read error. This chain connects TRBV10-1 to TRBJ2-5; TRBD2 matches at 10 bases. The trim removed 6 bases at V and 0 bases at J, leaving 4 bases unmatched. The CDR3 length is 15 residues. Germline assignment: CDR1 WNHNN and CDR2 SYGVQD (reference sequence). This CDR3 reads CASRPGLANQETQYL. CDR3 coding DNA: TGCGCCAGCAGGCCGGGACTAGCGAACCAAGAGACCCAGTACCTC.

This clonotype occurred once. The rearrangement links TRBV25-1 to TRBJ2-7; D gene ambiguous. There are 14 residues in the CDR3. The germline V gene has CDR1 MGHDK and CDR2 SYGVNS. Between the trimmed V and J ends, which lost 6 bases and 2 bases, there was a span of 14 bases. CDR3 sequence: CASSPEQIPYEQYF. For the CDR3, the DNA is TGTGCCAGCAGCCCGGAACAGATCCCCTACGAGCAGTACTTC.

The gene calls are TRBV12-3 or TRBV12-4 and TRBJ2-1; 7 nucleotides line up with TRBD1. The CDR3 loop spans 14 amino acids. V dropped 5 bases and J dropped 7; count of bases not matched to a gene: 8. The CDR3 is CASSRSGGRNEQFF. The DNA for the CDR3 is TGTGCCAGCAGTCGGTCAGGGGGACGGAATGAGCAGTTCTTC.

The genes are TRBV2 and TRBJ1-2; TRBD1 matches at 7 bases. Germline assignment: CDR1 SNHLY and CDR2 FYNNEI. This CDR3 contains 15 residues. V lost 6 bases to trimming and J lost 0 bases; unmatched junction nucleotides: 7. CDR3 sequence (DNA): TGTGCCAGCAGCCGGGGGACAGTTGCTAACTATGGCTACACCTTC. The encoded protein is CASSRGTVANYGYTF. Full variable domain (outside the CDR3, taken from reference TRBV2 and TRBJ1-2): EPEVTQTPSHQVTQMGQEVILRCVPISNHLYFYWYRQILGQKVEFLVSFYNNEISEKSEIFDDQFSVERPDGSNFTLKIRSTKLEDSAMYFCASSRGTVANYGYTFGSGTRLTVV.

In this sample, this clonotype turned up many times. The genes are TRBV11-3 and TRBJ2-5, with TRBD2 as a possible D gene (5 bases). With 5 bases removed from V and 1 base from J, the gap between germline ends came to 11 bases. This CDR3 is 14 amino acids long. In germline, CDR1 is SGHNT, CDR2 YENEEA. The CDR3 region is CASSRGGSQETQYF. In nucleotides, the CDR3 is TGTGCCAGCAGCCGGGGTGGGAGCCAAGAGACCCAGTACTTC.

This chain links TRBV2 with TRBJ1-1, with TRBD1 as a possible D gene (5 bases). This CDR3 region has 14 residues. Germline CDR1 and CDR2: SNHLY and FYNNEI. V dropped 4 bases and J dropped 5 bases, with 14 bases sitting between them. The CDR3 region has the DNA TGTGCCAGCAGTGGGGGTACAGGACGAACTGAAGCTTTCTTT. It translates to CASSGGTGRTEAFF.